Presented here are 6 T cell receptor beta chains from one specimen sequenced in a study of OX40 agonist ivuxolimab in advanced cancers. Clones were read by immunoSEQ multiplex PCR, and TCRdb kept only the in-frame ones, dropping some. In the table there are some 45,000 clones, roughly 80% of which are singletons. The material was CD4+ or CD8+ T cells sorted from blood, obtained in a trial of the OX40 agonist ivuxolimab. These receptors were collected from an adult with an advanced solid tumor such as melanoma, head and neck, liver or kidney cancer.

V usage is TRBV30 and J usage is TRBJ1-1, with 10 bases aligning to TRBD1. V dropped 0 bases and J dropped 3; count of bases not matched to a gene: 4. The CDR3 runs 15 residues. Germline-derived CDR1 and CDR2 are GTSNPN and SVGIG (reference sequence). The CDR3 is CAWSVIGTGDTEAFF. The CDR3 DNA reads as TGTGCCTGGAGTGTTATTGGGACAGGGGACACTGAAGCTTTCTTT.

The CDR3 spells CASSLSGGAADTQYF. The CDR3 nucleotides are TGTGCCAGCAGTCTTAGCGGGGGGGCCGCAGATACGCAGTATTTT. The chain employs TRBV7-9 and TRBJ2-3; 11 bases are a match to TRBD2. Germline lookup yields CDR1 SEHNR and CDR2 FQNEAQ (reference sequence). J was trimmed by 4 bases and V by 6 bases; bases with no gene match: 6. The CDR3 has 15 amino acids.

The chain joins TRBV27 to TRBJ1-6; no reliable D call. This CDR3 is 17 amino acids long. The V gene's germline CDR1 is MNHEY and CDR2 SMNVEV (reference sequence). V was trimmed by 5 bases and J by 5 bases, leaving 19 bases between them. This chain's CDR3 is CASSPTPITRDNSPLHF. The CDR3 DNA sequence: TGTGCCAGCAGTCCAACACCCATCACGCGCGATAATTCACCCCTCCACTTT.

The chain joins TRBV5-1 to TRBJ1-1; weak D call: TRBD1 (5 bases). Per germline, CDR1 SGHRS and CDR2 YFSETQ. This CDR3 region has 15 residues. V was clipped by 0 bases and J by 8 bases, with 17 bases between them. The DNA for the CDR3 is TGCGCCAGCAGCTTGGGAAGCCGGGGGTCGTTCGAAGCTTTCTTT. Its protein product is CASSLGSRGSFEAFF. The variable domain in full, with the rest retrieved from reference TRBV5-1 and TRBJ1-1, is KAGVTQTPRYLIKTRGQQVTLSCSPISGHRSVSWYQQTPGQGLQFLFEYFSETQRNKGNFPGRFSGRQFSNSRSEMNVSTLELGDSALYLCASSLGSRGSFEAFFGQGTRLTVV.

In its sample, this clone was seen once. Written as DNA, the CDR3 is TGTGCCAGCAGCTTATCGAGGACAGGGAATGGCTACACCTTC. It encodes CASSLSRTGNGYTF. V gene TRBV7-8 combines with J gene TRBJ1-2; 8 bases line up with TRBD1. Germline CDR1 is SGHVS and CDR2 is FQNEAQ. The CDR3 runs to 14 residues. Losses at the gene ends were 2 bases for V and 6 bases for J; bases not matched to a gene: 5.

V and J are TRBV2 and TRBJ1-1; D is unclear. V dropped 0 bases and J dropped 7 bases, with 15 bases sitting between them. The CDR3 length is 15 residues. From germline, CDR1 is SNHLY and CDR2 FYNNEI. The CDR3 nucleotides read TGTGCCAGCAGTGAAGCGCTTTTCAGAAATAGTGAAGCTTTCTTT. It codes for CASSEALFRNSEAFF.